This T cell receptor (beta chain) was obtained from a study of post-analysis software for immune sequencing data. Whole-study results and caveats: In patients, TRBV5-6, TRBV5-1 and TRBV20-1 belonged to four or five TRBV segments found more frequently than in controls.

This clonotype appeared a few times. Antigen: not known. The CDR3 contains 14 residues. Trimming removed 3 bases from V and 2 bases from J, with 14 bases in between. Germline-derived CDR1 and CDR2 are DFQATT and SNEGSKA (reference sequence). Researchers reported that TCR beta cDNA libraries carried unique molecular identifiers. The T cell input of roughly 0.95 to 10 million gave roughly 500,000 cDNA molecules. In TCRdb, the PCR reads were re-called with MiXCR into one record per CDR3 protein. The data contain about 570,000 distinct CDR3 sequences, approximately 31% of them singletons. This clonotype was obtained from a girl between 2 and 17 years old with multiple sclerosis. The V call is TRBV20-1, the J call TRBJ2-7; D might be TRBD1 (5 bases). The sample taken for sequencing was blood. CDR3 coding DNA: TGCAGTGCTAGCCCCCAGGGTACAGCCTACGAGCAGTACTTC. Its translation: CSASPQGTAYEQYF.